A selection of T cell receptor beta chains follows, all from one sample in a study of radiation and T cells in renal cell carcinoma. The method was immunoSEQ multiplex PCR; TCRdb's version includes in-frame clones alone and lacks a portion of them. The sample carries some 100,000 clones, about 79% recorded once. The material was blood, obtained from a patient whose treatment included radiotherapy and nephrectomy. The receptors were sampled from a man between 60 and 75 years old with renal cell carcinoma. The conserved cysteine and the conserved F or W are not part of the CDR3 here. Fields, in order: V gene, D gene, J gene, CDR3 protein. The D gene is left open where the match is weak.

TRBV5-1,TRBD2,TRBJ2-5,ASSYNTPLAGGGPQETQY
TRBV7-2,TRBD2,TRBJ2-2,ASSSSGKYTGELF
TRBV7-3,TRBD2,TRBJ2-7,ASSRTSGPYEQY
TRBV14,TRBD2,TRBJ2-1,ASPPGLDYEQF
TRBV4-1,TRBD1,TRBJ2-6,ASSQEGRDRVSGANVLT
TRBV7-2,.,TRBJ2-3,ASSPGDRVRTDTQY
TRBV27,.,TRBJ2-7,ASRVIWGDPYEQY
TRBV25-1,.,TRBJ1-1,ASSEPGYEAF
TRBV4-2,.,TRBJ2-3,ASSQPDGTDTQY
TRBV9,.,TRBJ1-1,ASSVDVLNTEAF
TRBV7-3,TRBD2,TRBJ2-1,ASSLMGGRANEQF
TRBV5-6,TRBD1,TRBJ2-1,ASSLVGQPYNEQF
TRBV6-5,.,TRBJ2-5,ASSRLRETQY
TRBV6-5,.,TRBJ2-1,ASTSTNEQF
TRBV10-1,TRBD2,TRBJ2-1,ASSTSAKYNEQF
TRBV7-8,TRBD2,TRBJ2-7,ASSFRLAGVQY
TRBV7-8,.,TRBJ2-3,ASSPTDTQY
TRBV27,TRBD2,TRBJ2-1,ASSPLLAVSYNEQF
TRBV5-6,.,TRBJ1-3,ASSFGNTIY
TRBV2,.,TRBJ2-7,ASGNRGGVYEQY
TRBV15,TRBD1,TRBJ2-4,ATSRDPGQTNIQY
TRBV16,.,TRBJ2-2,ASSQGQLANTGELF
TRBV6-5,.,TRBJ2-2,ASSYGDATTGELF
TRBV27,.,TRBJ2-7,ASGRAGYEQY
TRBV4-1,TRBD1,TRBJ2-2,ASSLKGQGAGGELF
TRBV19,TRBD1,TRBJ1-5,ASSTGQGHNQPQH
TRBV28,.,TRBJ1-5,ASRWGMYRRVSQPQH
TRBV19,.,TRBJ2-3,ASRPSGTDTQY
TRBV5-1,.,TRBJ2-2,ASSLVGNTGELF
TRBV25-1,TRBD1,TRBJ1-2,ASSQGGGYT
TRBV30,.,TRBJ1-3,AWSGSGNTIY
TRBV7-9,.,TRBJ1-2,ASSFPYTTGGGYT
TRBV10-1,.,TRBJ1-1,ASSEQGNTEAF
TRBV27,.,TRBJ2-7,ASSLSSVQLYEQY
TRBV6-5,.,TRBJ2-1,ASSYPGGGTQQF
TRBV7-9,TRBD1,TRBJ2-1,ASSYPQGQPYNEQF
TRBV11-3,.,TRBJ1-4,ASSLGGADEKLF
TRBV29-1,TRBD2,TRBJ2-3,SVEDPLAGGSTDTQY
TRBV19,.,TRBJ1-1,ASSSWGGMSTEAF
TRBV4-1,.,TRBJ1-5,ASSQAGVARQPQH
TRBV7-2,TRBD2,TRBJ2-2,ASSPMGGFLTGELF
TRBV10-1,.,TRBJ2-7,ASSESGVRGEQY
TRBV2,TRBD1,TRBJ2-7,ASSGQGASYEQY
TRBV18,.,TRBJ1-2,ASSPGREVYGYT
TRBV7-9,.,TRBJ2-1,ASSHLAASSYNEQF
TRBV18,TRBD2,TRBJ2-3,ASSAQGLDTDTQY
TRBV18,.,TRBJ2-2,ASSPRTPGHGANTGELF
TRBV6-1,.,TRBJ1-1,ASSEPVWGVGRNTEAF
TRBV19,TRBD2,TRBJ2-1,ASSARGLAGGNEQF
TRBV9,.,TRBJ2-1,ASSVDEGFSYNEQF
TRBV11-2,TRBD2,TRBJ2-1,ASSRSGLAGDEQF